This T cell receptor beta chain was identified in a study of regulatory T cells in long-lasting Graves disease. Study at large: Graves' cases, newly diagnosed, had used antithyroid drugs under 3 months.

This clonotype showed up just a few times. Its antigen remains unidentified. Indicated time point: newly diagnosed GD, antithyroid drugs for less than 3 months. Generation of the TCR library employed RNA extracted from PBMCs. This CDR3 has 15 amino acids. Germline-derived CDR1 and CDR2 are SEHNR and FQNEAQ (reference sequence). With 1 base removed from V and 4 bases from J, the gap between germline ends came to 13 bases. The TCR beta library used iRepertoire HTBI primers with Arm-PCR amplification of CDR3. TCRdb redid the calling of the multiplex PCR reads with MiXCR, one entry per CDR3 protein. The sample holds about 380,000 distinct CDR3 sequences, roughly 16% seen once. The study's findings and limits: Persistent Graves' patients showed a TCR diversity that was lower than that of newly diagnosed ones.

This sequence was found in a female donor with Graves disease. V and J are TRBV7-9 and TRBJ2-5; D call uncertain. The sample here was peripheral blood mononuclear cells (PBMCs), taken at new diagnosis, from a patient treated with antithyroid drugs. The DNA for the CDR3 is TGTGCCAGCAGCTTAGGTTCTCCCGGCGCAGAGACCCAGTACTTC. This gives the protein CASSLGSPGAETQYF.